This T cell receptor beta chain originates from a study of cytomegalovirus exposure and HLA in healthy donors. Overall study context: Of around 400 genotyped donors, roughly 76% grouped in the Caucasian-associated ancestry cluster. Study observations and caveats: Donor immune exposure was known only as CMV serostatus. Later analysis identified a missense DCLRE1C variant that was linked to TCR beta V- and J-gene trimming.

Amplification used 60 Vbeta primers and 13 Jbeta primers. Sequenced by immunoSEQ multiplex PCR; TCRdb stores in-frame clones only, minus some. The table lists under 250,000 clones, approximately 79% of them singletons, with roughly 1.9% in the top ten. Regarding this clone: The antigen is not known.

Germline-derived CDR1 and CDR2 are MNHEY and SVGAGI. V was trimmed by 3 bases and J by 8 bases, leaving 13 bases between them. The CDR3 runs 13 residues. This sequence was found in a male donor in good health and CMV-seronegative. Sequenced: PBMCs. This chain joins TRBV6-5 and TRBJ1-2; D may be TRBD1 (5 bases). For the CDR3, the DNA is TGTGCCAGCAGTTATAGCGGGGCCGCAGGCTACACCTTC. This gives the protein CASSYSGAAGYTF.